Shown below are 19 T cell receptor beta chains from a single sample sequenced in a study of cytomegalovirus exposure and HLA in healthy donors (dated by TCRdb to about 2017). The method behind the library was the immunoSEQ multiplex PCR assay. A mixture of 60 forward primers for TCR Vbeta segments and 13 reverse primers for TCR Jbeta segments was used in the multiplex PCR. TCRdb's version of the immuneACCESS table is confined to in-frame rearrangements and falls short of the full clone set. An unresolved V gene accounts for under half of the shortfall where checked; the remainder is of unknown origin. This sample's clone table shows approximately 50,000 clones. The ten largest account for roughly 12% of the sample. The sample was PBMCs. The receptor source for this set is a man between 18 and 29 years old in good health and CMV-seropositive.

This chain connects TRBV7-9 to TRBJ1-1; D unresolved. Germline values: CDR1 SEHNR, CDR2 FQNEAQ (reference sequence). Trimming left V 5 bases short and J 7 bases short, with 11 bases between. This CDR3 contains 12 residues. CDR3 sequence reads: CASSLTGDEAFF. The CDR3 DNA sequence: TGTGCCAGCAGCCTGACGGGAGATGAAGCTTTCTTT.

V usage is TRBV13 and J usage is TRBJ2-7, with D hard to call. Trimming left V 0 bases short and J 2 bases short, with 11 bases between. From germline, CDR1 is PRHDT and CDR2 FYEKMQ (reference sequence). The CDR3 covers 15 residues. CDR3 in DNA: TGTGCCAGCAGCTTAGGGACAAGCCCTACCTACGAGCAGTACTTC. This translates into CASSLGTSPTYEQYF.

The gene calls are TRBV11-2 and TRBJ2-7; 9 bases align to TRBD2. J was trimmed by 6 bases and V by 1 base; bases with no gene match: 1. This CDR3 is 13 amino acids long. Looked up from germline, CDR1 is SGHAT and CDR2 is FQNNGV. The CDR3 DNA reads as TGTGCCAGCAGCTTAGGCGGGAGGGCCGAGCAGTACTTC. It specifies CASSLGGRAEQYF.

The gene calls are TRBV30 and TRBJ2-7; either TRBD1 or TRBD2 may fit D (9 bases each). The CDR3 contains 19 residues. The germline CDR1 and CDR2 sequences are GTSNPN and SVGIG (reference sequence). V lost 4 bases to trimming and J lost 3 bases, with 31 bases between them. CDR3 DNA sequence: TGTGCCTGGACCCCATACAGGGGGCGAGTACTAGCGGGCCTCTACGAGCAGTACTTC. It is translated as CAWTPYRGRVLAGLYEQYF.

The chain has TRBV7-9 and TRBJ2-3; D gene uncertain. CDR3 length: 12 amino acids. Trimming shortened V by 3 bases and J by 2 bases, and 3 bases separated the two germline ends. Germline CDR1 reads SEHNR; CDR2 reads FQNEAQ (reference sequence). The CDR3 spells CASSLATDTQYF. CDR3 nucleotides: TGTGCCAGCAGCTTGGCCACAGATACGCAGTATTTT.

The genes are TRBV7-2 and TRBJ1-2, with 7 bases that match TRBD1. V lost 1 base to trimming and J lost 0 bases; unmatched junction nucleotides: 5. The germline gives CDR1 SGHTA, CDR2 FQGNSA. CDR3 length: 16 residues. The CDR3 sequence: CASSLGPGTANYGYTF. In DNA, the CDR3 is TGTGCCAGCAGCTTAGGTCCCGGGACAGCTAACTATGGCTACACCTTC. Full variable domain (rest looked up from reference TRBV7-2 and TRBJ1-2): GAGVSQSPSNKVTEKGKDVELRCDPISGHTALYWYRQSLGQGLEFLIYFQGNSAPDKSGLPSDRFSAERTGGSVSTLTIQRTQQEDSAVYLCASSLGPGTANYGYTFGSGTRLTVV.

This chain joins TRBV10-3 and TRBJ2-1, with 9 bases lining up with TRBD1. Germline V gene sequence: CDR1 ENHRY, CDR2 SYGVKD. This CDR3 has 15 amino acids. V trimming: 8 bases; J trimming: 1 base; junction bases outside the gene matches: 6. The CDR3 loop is CAIGTGGGSYNEQFF. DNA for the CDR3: TGTGCCATCGGTACAGGGGGCGGTTCCTACAATGAGCAGTTCTTC.

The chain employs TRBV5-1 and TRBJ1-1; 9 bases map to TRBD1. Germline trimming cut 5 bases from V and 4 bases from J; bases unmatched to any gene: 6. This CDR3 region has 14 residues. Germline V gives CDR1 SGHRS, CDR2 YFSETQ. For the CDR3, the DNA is TGCGCCAGCAGTGTGGGACAGGGTCTCACTGAAGCTTTCTTT. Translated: CASSVGQGLTEAFF.

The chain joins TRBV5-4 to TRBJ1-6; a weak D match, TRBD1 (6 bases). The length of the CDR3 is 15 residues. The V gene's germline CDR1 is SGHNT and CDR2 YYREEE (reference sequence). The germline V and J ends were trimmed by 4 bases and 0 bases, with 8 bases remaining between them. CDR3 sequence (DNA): TGTGCCAGCAGCCAAGGGGGCTCCTATAATTCACCCCTCCACTTT. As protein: CASSQGGSYNSPLHF.

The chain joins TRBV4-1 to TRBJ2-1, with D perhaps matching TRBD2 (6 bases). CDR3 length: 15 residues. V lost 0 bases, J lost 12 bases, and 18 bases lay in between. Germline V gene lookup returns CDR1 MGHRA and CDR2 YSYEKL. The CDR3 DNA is TGCGCCAGCAGCCAAGAAGGTAGCGGACCCACGGGGCAGTTCTTC. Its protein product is CASSQEGSGPTGQFF.

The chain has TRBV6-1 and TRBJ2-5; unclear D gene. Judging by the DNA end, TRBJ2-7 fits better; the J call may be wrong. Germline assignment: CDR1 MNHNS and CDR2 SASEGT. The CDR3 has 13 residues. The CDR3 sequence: CATLLGLSYEQYF. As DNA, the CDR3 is TGTGCCACTCTACTGGGCCTCTCCTACGAGCAGTACTTC.

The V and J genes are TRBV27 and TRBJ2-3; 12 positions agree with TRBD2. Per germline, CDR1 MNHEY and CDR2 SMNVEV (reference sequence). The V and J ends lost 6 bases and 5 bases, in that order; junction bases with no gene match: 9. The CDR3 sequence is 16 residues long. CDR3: CASRTLAGGAQDTQYF. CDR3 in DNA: TGTGCCAGCAGGACGCTAGCGGGAGGGGCCCAAGATACGCAGTATTTT.

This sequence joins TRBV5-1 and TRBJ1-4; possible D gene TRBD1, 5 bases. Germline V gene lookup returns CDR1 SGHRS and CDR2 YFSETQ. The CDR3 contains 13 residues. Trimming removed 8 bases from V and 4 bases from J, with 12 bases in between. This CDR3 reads CASSTDNNEKLFF. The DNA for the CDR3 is TGCGCCAGTTCGACAGACAATAATGAAAAACTGTTTTTT.

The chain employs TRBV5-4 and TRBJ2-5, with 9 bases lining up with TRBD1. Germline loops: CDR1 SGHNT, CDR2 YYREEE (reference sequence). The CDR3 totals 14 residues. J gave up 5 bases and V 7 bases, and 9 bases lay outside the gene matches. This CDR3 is CASAGDRVMETQYF. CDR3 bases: TGTGCCAGCGCCGGGGACAGGGTTATGGAGACCCAGTACTTC.

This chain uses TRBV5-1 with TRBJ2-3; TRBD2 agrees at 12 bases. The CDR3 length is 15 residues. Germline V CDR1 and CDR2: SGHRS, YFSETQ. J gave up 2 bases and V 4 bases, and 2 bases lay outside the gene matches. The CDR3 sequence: CASSLAGGPTDTQYF. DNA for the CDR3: TGCGCCAGCAGCCTAGCGGGGGGGCCCACAGATACGCAGTATTTT.

CDR3 bases: TGTGCCGTCCTCTCAGGGCTCGGCTATGGCTACACCTTC. Protein: CAVLSGLGYGYTF. The chain has TRBV7-8 and TRBJ1-2; D possibly corresponds to TRBD1 (5 bases). V shed 11 bases and J shed 4 bases, with 17 bases lying between them. The germline gives CDR1 SGHVS, CDR2 FQNEAQ. The CDR3 covers 13 residues. Filled out from reference TRBV7-8 and TRBJ1-2, the complete variable domain reads GAGVSQSPRYKVAKRGQDVALRCDPISGHVSLFWYQQALGQGPEFLTYFQNEAQLDKSGLPSDRFFAERPEGSVSTLKIQRTQQEDSAVYLCAVLSGLGYGYTFGSGTRLTVV.

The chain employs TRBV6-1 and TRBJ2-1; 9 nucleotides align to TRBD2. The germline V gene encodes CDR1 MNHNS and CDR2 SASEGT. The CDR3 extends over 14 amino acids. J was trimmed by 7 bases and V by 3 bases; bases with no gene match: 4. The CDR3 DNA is TGTGCCAGCAGTGAGGGACTAGCAGGGAATGAGCAGTTCTTC. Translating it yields CASSEGLAGNEQFF.

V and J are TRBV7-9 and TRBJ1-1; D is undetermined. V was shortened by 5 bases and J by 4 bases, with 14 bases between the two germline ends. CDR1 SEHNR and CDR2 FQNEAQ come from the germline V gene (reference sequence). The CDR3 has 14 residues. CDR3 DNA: TGTGCCAGCAGCCCCCGTGGAGGGAGCACTGAAGCTTTCTTT. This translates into CASSPRGGSTEAFF.

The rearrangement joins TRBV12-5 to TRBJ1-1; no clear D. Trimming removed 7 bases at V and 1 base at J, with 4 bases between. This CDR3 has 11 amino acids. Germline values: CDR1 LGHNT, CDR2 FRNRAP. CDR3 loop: CASAQNTEAFF. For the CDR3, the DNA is TGTGCTAGTGCCCAGAACACTGAAGCTTTCTTT.